The next 2 T cell receptor beta chains were all read from a single sample in a study of cytomegalovirus exposure and HLA in healthy donors. PCR amplification relied on 60 Vbeta primers (plus 13 Jbeta primers). Libraries were prepared by immunoSEQ multiplex PCR; TCRdb keeps only in-frame clonotypes and omits some of them. The profile covers about 140,000 clones, with roughly four fifths appearing a single time and around a tenth taken by the ten largest. Sequenced input: PBMCs. All receptors derive from a woman in her sixties in good health and CMV-seropositive.

This chain connects TRBV28 to TRBJ1-2, with D possibly TRBD1 on 6 matching bases. Between the trimmed V and J ends, which lost 7 bases and 4 bases, there was a span of 16 bases. Germline V gene data show CDR1 as MDHEN and CDR2 as SYDVKM. The CDR3 runs 14 residues. CDR3 DNA: TGTGCCAGCAACCTAGGGGGGGCGGGCTATGGCTACACCTTC. Its translation is CASNLGGAGYGYTF.

The chain recombines TRBV27 with TRBJ2-1; D may be TRBD2 (6 bases). V gave up 5 bases and J gave up 8 bases, with 19 bases separating them. CDR1 MNHEY and CDR2 SMNVEV come from the germline V gene (reference sequence). The length of the CDR3 is 15 residues. The DNA of the CDR3 is TGTGCCAGCAGTCGTCAGACGGGAGTGGTTTATGAGCAGTTCTTC. Its protein is CASSRQTGVVYEQFF.